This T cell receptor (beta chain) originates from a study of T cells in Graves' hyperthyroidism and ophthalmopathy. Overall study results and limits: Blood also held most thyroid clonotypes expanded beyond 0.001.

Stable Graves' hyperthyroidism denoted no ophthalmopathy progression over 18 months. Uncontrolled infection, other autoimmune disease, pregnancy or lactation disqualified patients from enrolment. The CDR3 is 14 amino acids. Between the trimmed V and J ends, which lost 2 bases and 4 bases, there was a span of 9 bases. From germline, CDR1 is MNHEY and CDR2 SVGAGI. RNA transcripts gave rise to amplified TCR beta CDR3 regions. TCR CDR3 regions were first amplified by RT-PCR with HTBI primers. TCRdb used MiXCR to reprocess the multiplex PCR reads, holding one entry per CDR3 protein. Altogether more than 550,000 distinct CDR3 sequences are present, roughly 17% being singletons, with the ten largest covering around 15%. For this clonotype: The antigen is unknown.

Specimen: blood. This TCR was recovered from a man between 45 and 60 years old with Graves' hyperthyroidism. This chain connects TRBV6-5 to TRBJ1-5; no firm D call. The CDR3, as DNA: TGTGCCAGCAGTTACGGGTCTTGGAATCAGCCCCAGCATTTT. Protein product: CASSYGSWNQPQHF.